This T cell receptor beta chain was sequenced during a study of cytomegalovirus exposure and HLA in healthy donors (TCRdb year 2017). Looking at the study overall: According to a later analysis, one platform produced both the roughly 130 validation repertoires and the roughly 660 repertoires of the first cohort. The study aimed to test whether signatures of past pathogen exposure could be identified by cataloging public T cell receptors. A separate validation cohort of roughly 130 different subjects was used in addition to the approximately 670-subject first cohort. High-throughput TCR immunosequencing, statistical association of individual TCRs with disease status, and machine learning were combined to predict cytomegalovirus infection status. Study-wide findings and limitations: A later analysis had no HLA typing for the validation cohort, so co-occurrence there was scored across all 110 or so repertoires. The study gave a list of around 170 TCR beta chains associated with cytomegalovirus. Cytomegalovirus status was reported to be diagnosed by the classifier with high specificity and sensitivity in both the original and validation cohorts. The authors suggested that the approach could potentially be extended to other disease states and immunological phenotypes. Most TCR sequences were observed very rarely across donors, whereas some public TCRs were present in many individuals. Subsequent analysis determined that TCRs grouped into clusters in the first cohort also showed a tendency toward co-occurrence across the roughly 130 validation repertoires, and approximately 94% of cluster scores exceeded 0. A few of the identified cytomegalovirus-associated TCR beta chains were confirmed in vitro to be specific for cytomegalovirus antigens.

With respect to this clone: Its specific antigen is unknown. No base qualities exist here, and no much larger clone lies one base off it.

The trim is 5 bases for V and 4 bases for J, with a gap of 15 bases between the germline ends. The germline V gene (reference sequence) gives CDR1 as LNHNV and CDR2 as YYDKDF. Including cysteine and phenylalanine, the CDR3 has 14 amino acids. Only the CDR3 part of the read is kept: 42 bases, read in frame from the first base. Donors formed part of the validation cohort, which comprised 120 or so subjects and was distinct from the first cohort of 690 or so subjects. Library prep was done by the immunoSEQ multiplex PCR assay. In the source study's methods: A statistical classification framework was built for diagnosing cytomegalovirus status from the catalog of TCR beta chain sequences. This is the immuneACCESS table as TCRdb keeps it, with only in-frame sequences that have V and J called. A part of the clones is gone; compared with another copy, unresolved V genes explain less than half, and the rest is unexplained. V and J calls and clone size are copied from that table; D and trimming were computed from the DNA. The sample data list about 120,000 clones, and more than 85% of these were observed just once. The ten largest clones add up to around 4.5% of the sample.

The chain is encoded by TRBV15 joined to TRBJ2-7; TRBD2 is possibly the D segment (6 matching bases). The TCR sequence derives from a young man in good health and CMV-seropositive. Sample: PBMCs. This receptor carries the CDR3 CATSSAGRIYEQYF. The DNA reads TGTGCCACCAGCTCGGCGGGGCGGATATACGAGCAGTACTTC.